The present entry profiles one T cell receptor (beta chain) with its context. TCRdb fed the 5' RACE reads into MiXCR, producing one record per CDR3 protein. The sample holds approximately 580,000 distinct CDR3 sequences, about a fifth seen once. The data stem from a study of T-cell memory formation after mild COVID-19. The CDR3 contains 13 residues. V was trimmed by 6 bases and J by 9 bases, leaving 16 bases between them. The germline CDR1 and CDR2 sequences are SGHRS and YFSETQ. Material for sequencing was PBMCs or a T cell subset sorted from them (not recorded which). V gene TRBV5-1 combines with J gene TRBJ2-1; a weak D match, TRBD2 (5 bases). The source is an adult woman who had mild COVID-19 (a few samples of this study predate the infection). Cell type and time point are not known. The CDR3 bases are TGCGCCAGCACTAATGCCGGTGAGGGTGAGCAGTTCTTC. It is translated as CASTNAGEGEQFF.